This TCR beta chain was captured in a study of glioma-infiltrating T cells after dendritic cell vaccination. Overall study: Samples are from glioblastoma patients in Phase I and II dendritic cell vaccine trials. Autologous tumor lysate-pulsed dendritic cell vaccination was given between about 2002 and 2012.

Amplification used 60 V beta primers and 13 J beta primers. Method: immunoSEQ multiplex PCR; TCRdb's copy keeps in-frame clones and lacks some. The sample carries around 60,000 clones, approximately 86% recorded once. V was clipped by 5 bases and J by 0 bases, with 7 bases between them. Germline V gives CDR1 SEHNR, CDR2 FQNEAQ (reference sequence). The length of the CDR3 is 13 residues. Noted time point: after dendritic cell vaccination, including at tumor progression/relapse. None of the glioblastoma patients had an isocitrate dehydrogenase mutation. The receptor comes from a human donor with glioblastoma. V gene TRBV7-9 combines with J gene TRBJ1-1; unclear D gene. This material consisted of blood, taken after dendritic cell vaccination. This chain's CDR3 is CASSPRVNTEAFF. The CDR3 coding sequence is TGTGCCAGCAGCCCGAGGGTGAACACTGAAGCTTTCTTT.